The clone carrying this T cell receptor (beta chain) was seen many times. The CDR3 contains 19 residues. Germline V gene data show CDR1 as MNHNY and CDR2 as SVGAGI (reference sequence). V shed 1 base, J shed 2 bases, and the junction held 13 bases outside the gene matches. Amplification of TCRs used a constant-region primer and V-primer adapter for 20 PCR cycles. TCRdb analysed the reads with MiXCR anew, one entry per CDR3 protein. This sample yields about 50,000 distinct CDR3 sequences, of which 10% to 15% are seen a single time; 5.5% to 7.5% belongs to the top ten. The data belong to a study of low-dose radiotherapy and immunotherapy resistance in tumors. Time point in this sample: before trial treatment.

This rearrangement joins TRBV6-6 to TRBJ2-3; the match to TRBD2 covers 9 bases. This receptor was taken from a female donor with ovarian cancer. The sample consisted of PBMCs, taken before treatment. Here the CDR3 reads CASSYFSGGEPEDTDTQYF. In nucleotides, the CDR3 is TGTGCCAGCAGTTACTTTAGCGGGGGCGAACCCGAAGACACAGATACGCAGTATTTT.